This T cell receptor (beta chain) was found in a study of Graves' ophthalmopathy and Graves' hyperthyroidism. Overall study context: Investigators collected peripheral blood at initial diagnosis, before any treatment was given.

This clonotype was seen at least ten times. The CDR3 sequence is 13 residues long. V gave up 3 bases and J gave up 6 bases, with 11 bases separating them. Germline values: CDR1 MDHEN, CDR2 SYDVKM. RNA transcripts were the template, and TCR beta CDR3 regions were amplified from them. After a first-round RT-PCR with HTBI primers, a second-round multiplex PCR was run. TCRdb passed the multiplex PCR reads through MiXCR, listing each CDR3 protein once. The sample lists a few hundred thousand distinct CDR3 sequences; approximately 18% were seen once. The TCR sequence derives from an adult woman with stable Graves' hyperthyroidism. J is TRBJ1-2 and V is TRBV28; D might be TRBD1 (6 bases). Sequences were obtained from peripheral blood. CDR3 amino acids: CASSFNRENGYTF. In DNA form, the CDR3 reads TGTGCCAGCAGTTTCAACAGGGAAAATGGCTACACCTTC.